Following are 15 T cell receptor beta chains from one sample sequenced in a study of lymphopenia after photon versus proton radiotherapy. Clones were read by immunoSEQ multiplex PCR, and TCRdb kept only the in-frame ones, dropping some. The data show 77,000 or so clones, with around four fifths seen just once and approximately 1.4% held by the top ten. The sequencing here drew on peripheral blood, taken from a patient treated with proton-based radiotherapy. These TCRs come from a man between 60 and 75 years old with pancreatic cancer.

The chain links TRBV13 to TRBJ2-1; 7 bases fit TRBD2. Trimming removed 4 bases from V and 12 bases from J; junction bases left unmatched: 18. The length of the CDR3 is 16 residues. In germline, CDR1 is PRHDT, CDR2 FYEKMQ (reference sequence). In nucleotides, the CDR3 is TGTGCCAGCAGCTCAAGACTGCCGCTAGCGGAGAACGGGCAGTTCTTC. This gives the protein CASSSRLPLAENGQFF. The full variable domain, with the rest looked up from reference TRBV13 and TRBJ2-1, is AAGVIQSPRHLIKEKRETATLKCYPIPRHDTVYWYQQGPGQDPQFLISFYEKMQSDKGSIPDRFSAQQFSDYHSELNMSSLELGDSALYFCASSSRLPLAENGQFFGPGTRLTVL.

A remark on this clone: The DNA is left out, because the CDR3 cannot be placed on it with certainty; the CDR3 is given as TCRdb lists it. The chain recombines TRBV4-2 with TRBJ1-2. Germline V gives CDR1 LGHNA, CDR2 YNFKEQ. A total of 14 residues make up the CDR3, ends included. This CDR3 is CASSQPWVGGGSTF.

This chain links TRBV4-1 with TRBJ1-2; TRBD1 is a possible D gene (6 bases). The CDR3 contains 14 residues. CDR1 MGHRA and CDR2 YSYEKL come from the germline V gene. V was shortened by 1 base and J by 6 bases, with 12 bases between the two germline ends. CDR3 residues: CASSQVGGLDGYTF. The CDR3 nucleotides are TGCGCCAGCAGCCAAGTAGGGGGGCTAGATGGCTACACCTTC.

The rearrangement links TRBV21-1 to TRBJ2-5; the table's D call, TRBD2, has no DNA check behind it. TRBV21-1 is noted as a pseudogene. This CDR3 is 14 amino acids long. The CDR3 loop reads CASILAGIQETQYF. The CDR3 region has the DNA TGTGCCAGCATCTTAGCGGGTATCCAAGAGACCCAGTACTTC.

This clone has only one observation. This chain links TRBV7-3 with TRBJ2-3; no firm D call. V was trimmed by 1 base and J by 4 bases, leaving 6 bases between them. The CDR3 runs 13 residues. The germline V gene encodes CDR1 SGHTA and CDR2 FQGTGA. The CDR3 DNA reads TGTGCCAGCAGCTTAAGTCAGGCAGATACGCAGTATTTT. It yields the protein CASSLSQADTQYF.

The genes are TRBV14 and TRBJ2-7; D might be TRBD2 (5 bases). V was trimmed by 4 bases and J by 2 bases, leaving 12 bases between them. Germline CDR1 reads SGHDN; CDR2 reads FVKESK. This CDR3 is built from 14 residues. The CDR3 nucleotides are TGTGCCAGCAGCCCGTTTGAGGGAGCCTACGAGCAGTACTTC. It specifies CASSPFEGAYEQYF.

The rearrangement links TRBV27 to TRBJ1-1, with D maybe TRBD1 (5 bases). The CDR3 spans 16 residues. Trimming took 2 bases from V and 0 from J, leaving 13 bases between them. CDR1 MNHEY and CDR2 SMNVEV come from the germline V gene (reference sequence). The CDR3: CASSLTGVGLNTEAFF. For the CDR3, the DNA is TGTGCCAGCAGTTTAACAGGTGTAGGGTTGAACACTGAAGCTTTCTTT.

The V call is TRBV30, the J call TRBJ2-1; the D gene could be TRBD1 or TRBD2 (5 bases each). This CDR3 spans 13 amino acids. Trimming shortened V by 5 bases and J by 8 bases, and 16 bases separated the two germline ends. CDR1 GTSNPN and CDR2 SVGIG come from the germline V gene (reference sequence). CDR3 protein: CAWSELGTYEQFF. In DNA, the CDR3 is TGTGCCTGGTCGGAGTTGGGGACCTATGAGCAGTTCTTC.

This chain links TRBV30 with TRBJ2-1, with TRBD2 identical over 7 bases. Germline-derived CDR1 and CDR2 are GTSNPN and SVGIG (reference sequence). The CDR3 has 13 residues. The trim removed 3 bases at V and 4 bases at J, leaving 3 bases unmatched. CDR3 coding DNA: TGTGCCTGGAGCTCTAGCGGATACAATGAGCAGTTCTTC. As protein: CAWSSSGYNEQFF.

The table lists this clone with a count of one. The chain is built from TRBV7-8 and TRBJ2-3; D uncertain. The germline gives CDR1 SGHVS, CDR2 FQNEAQ. Trimming removed 4 bases from V and 4 bases from J, with 12 bases in between. The CDR3 is 14 residues long. CDR3: CASSSTATPDTQYF. For the CDR3, the DNA is TGTGCCAGCAGCTCTACCGCCACCCCAGATACGCAGTATTTT.

The V call is TRBV30, the J call TRBJ2-2; possible D gene TRBD2, 5 bases. The ends were cut back, 0 bases at V and 4 bases at J, with 12 bases in the middle. Per germline, CDR1 GTSNPN and CDR2 SVGIG (reference sequence). The CDR3 consists of 15 residues. The CDR3 is CAWSVIRAGTGELFF. CDR3 sequence (DNA): TGTGCCTGGAGTGTAATTAGGGCGGGCACCGGGGAGCTGTTTTTT.

V usage is TRBV7-2 and J usage is TRBJ2-2, with 8 bases that match TRBD2. Unmatched junction bases numbered 3, after V lost 6 bases and J lost 0 bases. The CDR3 consists of 15 residues. Germline values: CDR1 SGHTA, CDR2 FQGNSA. CDR3 sequence reads: CASSTGGANTGELFF. CDR3 DNA: TGTGCCAGCAGTACGGGAGGGGCGAACACCGGGGAGCTGTTTTTT. The variable domain in full, with the rest retrieved from reference TRBV7-2 and TRBJ2-2, is GAGVSQSPSNKVTEKGKDVELRCDPISGHTALYWYRQSLGQGLEFLIYFQGNSAPDKSGLPSDRFSAERTGGSVSTLTIQRTQQEDSAVYLCASSTGGANTGELFFGEGSRLTVL.

CDR3 nucleotides: TGTGCCAGCACCTCATTAGGACAGAGGAACACTGAAGCTTTCTTT. Translation: CASTSLGQRNTEAFF. The gene calls are TRBV6-6 and TRBJ1-1; a possible D gene is TRBD1 (6 bases). Germline V CDR1 and CDR2: MNHNY, SVGAGI (reference sequence). V shed 7 bases and J shed 1 base, with 16 bases lying between them. The CDR3 has 15 residues.

This chain joins TRBV10-1 and TRBJ2-3; 10 nucleotides line up with TRBD2. Unmatched junction bases numbered 0, after V lost 3 bases and J lost 3 bases. The germline gives CDR1 WNHNN, CDR2 SYGVQD (reference sequence). The CDR3 covers 14 residues. The CDR3 sequence is CASSDSGRTDTQYF. CDR3 in DNA: TGCGCCAGCAGTGATAGCGGGAGGACAGATACGCAGTATTTT.

The gene calls are TRBV6-6 and TRBJ2-1, with 9 bases aligning to TRBD2. The CDR3 runs 15 residues. Germline V gene data show CDR1 as MNHNY and CDR2 as SVGAGI (reference sequence). The V and J ends lost 4 bases and 11 bases, in that order; junction bases with no gene match: 12. CDR3 DNA: TGTGCCAGCAGTTTATCAATGGGCGGGAGGGCCAAGCAGTTCTTC. Translation gives CASSLSMGGRAKQFF.